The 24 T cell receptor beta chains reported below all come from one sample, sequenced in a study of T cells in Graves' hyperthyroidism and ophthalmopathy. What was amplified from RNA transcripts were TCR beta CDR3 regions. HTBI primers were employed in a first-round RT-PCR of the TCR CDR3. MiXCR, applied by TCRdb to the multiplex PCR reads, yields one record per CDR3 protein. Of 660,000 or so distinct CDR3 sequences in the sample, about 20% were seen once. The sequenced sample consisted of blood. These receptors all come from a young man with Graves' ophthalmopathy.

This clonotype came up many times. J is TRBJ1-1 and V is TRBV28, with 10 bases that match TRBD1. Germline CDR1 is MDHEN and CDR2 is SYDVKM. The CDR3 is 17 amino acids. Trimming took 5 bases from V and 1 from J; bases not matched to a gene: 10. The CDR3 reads CASSAGTGEKWNTEAFF. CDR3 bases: TGTGCCAGCAGTGCCGGGACAGGGGAGAAATGGAACACTGAAGCTTTCTTT.

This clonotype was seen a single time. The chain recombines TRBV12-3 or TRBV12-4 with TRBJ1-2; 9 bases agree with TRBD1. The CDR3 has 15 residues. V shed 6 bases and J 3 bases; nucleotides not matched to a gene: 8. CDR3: CASSSHRGRDYGYTF. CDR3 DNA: TGTGCCAGCAGCTCCCACAGGGGGCGCGACTATGGCTACACCTTC.

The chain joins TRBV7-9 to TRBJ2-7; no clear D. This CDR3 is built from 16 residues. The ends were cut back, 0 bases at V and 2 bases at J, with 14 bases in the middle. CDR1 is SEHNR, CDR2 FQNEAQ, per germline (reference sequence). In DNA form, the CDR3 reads TGTGCCAGCAGCTTAGCGGTCAACAGCCAGCCCTACGAGCAGTACTTC. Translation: CASSLAVNSQPYEQYF.

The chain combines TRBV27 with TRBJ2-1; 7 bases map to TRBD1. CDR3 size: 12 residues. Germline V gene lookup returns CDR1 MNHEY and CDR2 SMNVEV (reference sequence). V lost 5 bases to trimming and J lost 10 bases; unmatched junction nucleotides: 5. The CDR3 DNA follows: TGTGCCAGCAGTCAGAGGGGGCGCGAGCAGTTCTTC. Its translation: CASSQRGREQFF.

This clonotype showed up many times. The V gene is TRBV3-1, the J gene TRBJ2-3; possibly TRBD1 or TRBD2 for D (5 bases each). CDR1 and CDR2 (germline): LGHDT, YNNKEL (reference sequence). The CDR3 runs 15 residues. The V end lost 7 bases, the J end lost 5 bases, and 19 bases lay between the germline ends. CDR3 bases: TGTGCCAGCAAAGCTCGGGACCTCCACCTAGATACGCAGTATTTT. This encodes CASKARDLHLDTQYF.

The CDR3 region has the DNA TGTGCCAGCAGCCTACGGGGGACCCCGATGGGGGAGCAGTACTTC. It translates to CASSLRGTPMGEQYF. The J gene is TRBJ2-7, the V gene TRBV9; tentatively, D is TRBD2 (6 bases). V lost 4 bases to trimming and J lost 7 bases, with 21 bases between them. Germline V gives CDR1 SGDLS, CDR2 YYNGEE. The CDR3 spans 15 residues.

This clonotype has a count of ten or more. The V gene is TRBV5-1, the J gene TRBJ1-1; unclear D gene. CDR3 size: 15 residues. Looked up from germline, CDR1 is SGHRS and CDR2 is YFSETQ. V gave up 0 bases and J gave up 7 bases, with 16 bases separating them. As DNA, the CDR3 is TGCGCCAGCAGCTTGGCCCACGGCAGGCTCAATGAAGCTTTCTTT. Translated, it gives CASSLAHGRLNEAFF. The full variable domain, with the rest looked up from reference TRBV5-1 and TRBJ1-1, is KAGVTQTPRYLIKTRGQQVTLSCSPISGHRSVSWYQQTPGQGLQFLFEYFSETQRNKGNFPGRFSGRQFSNSRSEMNVSTLELGDSALYLCASSLAHGRLNEAFFGQGTRLTVV.

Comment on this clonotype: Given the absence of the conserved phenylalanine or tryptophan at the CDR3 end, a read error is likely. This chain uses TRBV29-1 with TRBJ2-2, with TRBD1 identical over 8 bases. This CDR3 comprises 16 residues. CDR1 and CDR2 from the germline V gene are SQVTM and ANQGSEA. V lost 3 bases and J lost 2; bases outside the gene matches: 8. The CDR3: CSVEGRGQGNTGELFL. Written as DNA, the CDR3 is TGCAGCGTTGAGGGCCGAGGACAGGGAAACACCGGGGAGCTGTTTCTT.

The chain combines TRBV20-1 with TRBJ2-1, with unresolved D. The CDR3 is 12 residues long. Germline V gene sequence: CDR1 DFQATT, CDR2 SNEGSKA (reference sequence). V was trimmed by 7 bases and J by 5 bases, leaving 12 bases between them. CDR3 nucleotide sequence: TGCAGTGGAACAGCCCTTAACAATGAGCAGTTCTTC. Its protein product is CSGTALNNEQFF.

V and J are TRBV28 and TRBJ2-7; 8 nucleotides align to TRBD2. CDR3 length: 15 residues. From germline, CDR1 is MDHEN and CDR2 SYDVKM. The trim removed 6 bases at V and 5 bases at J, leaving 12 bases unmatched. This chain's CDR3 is CASRRAASGSNEQYF. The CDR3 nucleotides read TGTGCCAGCAGGAGGGCTGCTAGCGGGTCTAACGAGCAGTACTTC.

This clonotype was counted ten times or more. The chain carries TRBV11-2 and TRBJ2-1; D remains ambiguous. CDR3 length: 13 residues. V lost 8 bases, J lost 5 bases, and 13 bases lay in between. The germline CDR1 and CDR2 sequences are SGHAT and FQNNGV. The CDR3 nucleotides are TGTGCCAGCGGACGTAGGCGGAACAATGAGCAGTTCTTC. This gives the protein CASGRRRNNEQFF.

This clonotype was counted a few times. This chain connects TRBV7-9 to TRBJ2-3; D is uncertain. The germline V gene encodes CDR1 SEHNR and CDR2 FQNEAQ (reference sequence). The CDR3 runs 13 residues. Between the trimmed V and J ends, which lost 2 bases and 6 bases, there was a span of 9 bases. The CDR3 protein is CASSLFTEDTQYF. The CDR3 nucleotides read TGTGCCAGCAGCTTATTCACTGAGGATACGCAGTATTTT.

This CDR3 reads CASRTTSGRASGELFF. CDR3 DNA: TGTGCCAGCAGAACGACTAGCGGGAGGGCTAGCGGGGAGCTGTTTTTT. This rearrangement joins TRBV28 to TRBJ2-2; 14 bases line up with TRBD2. V shed 6 bases and J 7 bases; nucleotides not matched to a gene: 7. The germline gives CDR1 MDHEN, CDR2 SYDVKM. The CDR3 loop spans 16 amino acids.

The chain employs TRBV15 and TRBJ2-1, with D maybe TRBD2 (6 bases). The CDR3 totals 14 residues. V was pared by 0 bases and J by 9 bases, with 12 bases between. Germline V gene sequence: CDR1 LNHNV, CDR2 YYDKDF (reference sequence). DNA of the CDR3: TGTGCCACCAGCAGAGATCGGGAGTTGGGTGAGCAGTTCTTC. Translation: CATSRDRELGEQFF. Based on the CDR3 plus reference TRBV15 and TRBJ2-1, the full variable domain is DAMVIQNPRYQVTQFGKPVTLSCSQTLNHNVMYWYQQKSSQAPKLLFHYYDKDFNNEADTPDNFQSRRPNTSFCFLDIRSPGLGDTAMYLCATSRDRELGEQFFGPGTRLTVL.

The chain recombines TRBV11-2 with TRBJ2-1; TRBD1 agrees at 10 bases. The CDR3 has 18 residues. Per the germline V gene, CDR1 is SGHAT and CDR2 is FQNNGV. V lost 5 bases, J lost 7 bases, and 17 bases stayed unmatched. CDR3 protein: CASSPDRGRRLLGNEQFF. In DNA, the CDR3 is TGTGCCAGCAGCCCAGACAGGGGGCGCCGCTTGTTAGGGAATGAGCAGTTCTTC.

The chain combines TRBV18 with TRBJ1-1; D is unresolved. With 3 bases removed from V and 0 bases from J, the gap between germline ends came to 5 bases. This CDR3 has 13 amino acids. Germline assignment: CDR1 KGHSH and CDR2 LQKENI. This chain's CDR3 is CASSPELNTEAFF. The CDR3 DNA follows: TGTGCCAGCTCACCCGAATTGAACACTGAAGCTTTCTTT. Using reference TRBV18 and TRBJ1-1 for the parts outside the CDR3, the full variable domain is NAGVMQNPRHLVRRRGQEARLRCSPMKGHSHVYWYRQLPEEGLKFMVYLQKENIIDESGMPKERFSAEFPKEGPSILRIQQVVRGDSAAYFCASSPELNTEAFFGQGTRLTVV.

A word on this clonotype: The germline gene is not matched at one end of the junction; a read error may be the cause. The CDR3 is CGASQLLASGYNEQFF. CDR3 coding DNA: TGCGGTGCGTCCCAGCTTCTAGCATCCGGCTACAATGAGCAGTTCTTC. V and J are TRBV20-1 and TRBJ2-1; perhaps TRBD2 as D (5 bases). The CDR3 loop spans 16 amino acids. From germline, CDR1 is DFQATT and CDR2 SNEGSKA (reference sequence).

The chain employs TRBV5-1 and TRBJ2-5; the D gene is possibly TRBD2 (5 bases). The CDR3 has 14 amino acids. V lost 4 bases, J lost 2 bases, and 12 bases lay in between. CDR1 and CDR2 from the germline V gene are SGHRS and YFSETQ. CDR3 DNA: TGCGCCAGCAGCACGGGGAAAGGTCAAGAGACCCAGTACTTC. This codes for CASSTGKGQETQYF.

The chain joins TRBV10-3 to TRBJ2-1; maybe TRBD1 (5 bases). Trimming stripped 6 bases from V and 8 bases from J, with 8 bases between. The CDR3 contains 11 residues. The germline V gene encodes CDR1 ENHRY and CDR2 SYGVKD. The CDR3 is CAIRTGDEQFF. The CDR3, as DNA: TGTGCCATCAGAACAGGCGATGAGCAGTTCTTC.

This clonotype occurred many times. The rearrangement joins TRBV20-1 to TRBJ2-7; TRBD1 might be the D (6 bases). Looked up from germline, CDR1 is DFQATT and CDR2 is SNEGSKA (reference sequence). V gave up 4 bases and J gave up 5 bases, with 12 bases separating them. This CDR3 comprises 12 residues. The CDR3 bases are TGCAGTGCTATACCAGGGGCCCACGAGCAGTACTTC. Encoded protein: CSAIPGAHEQYF.

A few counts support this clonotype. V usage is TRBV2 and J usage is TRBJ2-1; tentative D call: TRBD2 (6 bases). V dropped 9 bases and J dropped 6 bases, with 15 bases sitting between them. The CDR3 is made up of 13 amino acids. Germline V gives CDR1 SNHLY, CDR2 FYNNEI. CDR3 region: CARSGTRGNEQFF. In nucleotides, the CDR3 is TGTGCCAGGTCCGGGACGCGGGGCAATGAGCAGTTCTTC.

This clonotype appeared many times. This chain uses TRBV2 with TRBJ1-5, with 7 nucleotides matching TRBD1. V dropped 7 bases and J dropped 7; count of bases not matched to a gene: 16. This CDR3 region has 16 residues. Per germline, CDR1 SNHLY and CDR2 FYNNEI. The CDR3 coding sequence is TGTGCCAGCACTTCTTATCAGGGGGAGGTAGGACAGCCCCAGCATTTT. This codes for CASTSYQGEVGQPQHF. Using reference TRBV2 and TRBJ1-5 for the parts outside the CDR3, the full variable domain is EPEVTQTPSHQVTQMGQEVILRCVPISNHLYFYWYRQILGQKVEFLVSFYNNEISEKSEIFDDQFSVERPDGSNFTLKIRSTKLEDSAMYFCASTSYQGEVGQPQHFGDGTRLSIL.

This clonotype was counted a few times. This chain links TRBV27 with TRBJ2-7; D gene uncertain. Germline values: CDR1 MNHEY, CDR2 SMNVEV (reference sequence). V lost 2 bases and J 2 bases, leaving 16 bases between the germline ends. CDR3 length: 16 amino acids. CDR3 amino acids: CASSLQPNYKTYEQYF. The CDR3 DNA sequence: TGTGCCAGCAGTTTACAGCCGAATTATAAAACCTACGAGCAGTACTTC.

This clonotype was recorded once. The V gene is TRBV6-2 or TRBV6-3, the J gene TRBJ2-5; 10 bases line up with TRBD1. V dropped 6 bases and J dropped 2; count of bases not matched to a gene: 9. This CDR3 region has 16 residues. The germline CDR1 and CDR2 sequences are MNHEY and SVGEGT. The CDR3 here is CASRSRPGQGQETQYF. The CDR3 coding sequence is TGTGCCAGCAGATCGCGACCGGGACAGGGGCAAGAGACCCAGTACTTC.